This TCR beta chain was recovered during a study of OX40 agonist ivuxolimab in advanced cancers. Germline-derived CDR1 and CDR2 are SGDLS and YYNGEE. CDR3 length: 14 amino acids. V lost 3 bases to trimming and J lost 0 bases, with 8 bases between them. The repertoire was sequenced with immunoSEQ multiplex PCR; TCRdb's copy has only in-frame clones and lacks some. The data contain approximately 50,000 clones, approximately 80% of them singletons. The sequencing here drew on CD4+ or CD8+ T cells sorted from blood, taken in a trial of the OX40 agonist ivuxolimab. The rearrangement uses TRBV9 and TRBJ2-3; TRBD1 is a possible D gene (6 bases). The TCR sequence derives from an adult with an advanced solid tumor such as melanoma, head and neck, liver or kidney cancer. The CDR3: CASSEGHSTDTQYF. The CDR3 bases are TGTGCCAGCAGCGAGGGACATAGCACAGATACGCAGTATTTT.